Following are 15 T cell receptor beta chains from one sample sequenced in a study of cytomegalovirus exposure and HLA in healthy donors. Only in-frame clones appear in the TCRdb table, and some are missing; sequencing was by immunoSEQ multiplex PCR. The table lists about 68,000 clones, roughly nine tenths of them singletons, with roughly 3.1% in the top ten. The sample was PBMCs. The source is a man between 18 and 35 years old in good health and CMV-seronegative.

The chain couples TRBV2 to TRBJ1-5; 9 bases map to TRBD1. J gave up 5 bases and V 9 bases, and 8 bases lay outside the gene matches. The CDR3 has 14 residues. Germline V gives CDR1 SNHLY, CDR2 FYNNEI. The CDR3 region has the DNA TGTGCCAGTAGTCGACAGGGGGGTTATCAGCCCCAGCATTTT. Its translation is CASSRQGGYQPQHF.

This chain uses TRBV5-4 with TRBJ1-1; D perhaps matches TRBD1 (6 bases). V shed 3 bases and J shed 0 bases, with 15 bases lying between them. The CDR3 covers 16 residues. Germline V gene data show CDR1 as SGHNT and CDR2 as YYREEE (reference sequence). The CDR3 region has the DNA TGTGCCAGCAGCTCGGGGGGCCAGGGAGTGAACACTGAAGCTTTCTTT. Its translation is CASSSGGQGVNTEAFF.

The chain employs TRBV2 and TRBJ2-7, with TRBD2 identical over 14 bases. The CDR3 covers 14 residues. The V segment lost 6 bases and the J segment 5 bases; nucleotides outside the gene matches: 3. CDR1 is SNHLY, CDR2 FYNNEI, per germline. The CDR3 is CASREGLAGDEQYF. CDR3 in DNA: TGTGCCAGCAGGGAGGGACTAGCGGGAGACGAGCAGTACTTC. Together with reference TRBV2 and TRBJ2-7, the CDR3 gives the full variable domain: EPEVTQTPSHQVTQMGQEVILRCVPISNHLYFYWYRQILGQKVEFLVSFYNNEISEKSEIFDDQFSVERPDGSNFTLKIRSTKLEDSAMYFCASREGLAGDEQYFGPGTRLTVT.

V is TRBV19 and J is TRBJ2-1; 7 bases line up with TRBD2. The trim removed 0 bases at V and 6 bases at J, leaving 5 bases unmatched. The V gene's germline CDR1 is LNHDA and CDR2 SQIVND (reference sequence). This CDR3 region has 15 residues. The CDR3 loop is CASSIEGGSLNEQFF. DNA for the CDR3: TGTGCCAGTAGTATAGAGGGCGGGAGTCTCAATGAGCAGTTCTTC.

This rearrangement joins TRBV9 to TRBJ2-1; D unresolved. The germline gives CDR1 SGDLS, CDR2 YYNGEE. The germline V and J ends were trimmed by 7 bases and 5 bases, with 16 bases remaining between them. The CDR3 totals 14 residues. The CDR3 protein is CASGDALINNEQFF. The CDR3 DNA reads TGTGCCAGCGGAGACGCCCTCATCAACAATGAGCAGTTCTTC.

The CDR3 region is CASSPSGFGEQYF. DNA for the CDR3: TGTGCCAGCAGCCCATCGGGGTTCGGGGAGCAGTACTTC. The V call is TRBV14, the J call TRBJ2-7; D may be TRBD2 (5 bases). V lost 4 bases, J lost 7 bases, and 14 bases lay in between. This CDR3 is built from 13 residues. Germline assignment: CDR1 SGHDN and CDR2 FVKESK.

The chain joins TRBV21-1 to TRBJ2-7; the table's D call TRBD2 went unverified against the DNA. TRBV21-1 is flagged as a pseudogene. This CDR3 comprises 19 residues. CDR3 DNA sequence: TGTGCCAGCAGCAAAGGCGGGACTAGCGGGAGGGCCGTTGCCTACGAGCAGTACTTC. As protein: CASSKGGTSGRAVAYEQYF.

DNA of the CDR3: TGCGCCAGCAGCCAAGTCCTATCCTACGAGCAGTACTTC. It yields the protein CASSQVLSYEQYF. The V gene is TRBV4-3, the J gene TRBJ2-7; D gene uncertain. CDR1 is LGHNA, CDR2 YSLEER, per germline. The CDR3 length is 13 residues. Trimming pared 1 base from V and 1 base from J, leaving 5 bases between.

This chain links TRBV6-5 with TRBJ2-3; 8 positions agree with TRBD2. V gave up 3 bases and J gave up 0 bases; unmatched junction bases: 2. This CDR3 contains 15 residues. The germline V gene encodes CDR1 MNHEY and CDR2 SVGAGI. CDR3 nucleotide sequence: TGTGCCAGCAGTTATAGCGGGACTAGCACAGATACGCAGTATTTT. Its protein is CASSYSGTSTDTQYF.

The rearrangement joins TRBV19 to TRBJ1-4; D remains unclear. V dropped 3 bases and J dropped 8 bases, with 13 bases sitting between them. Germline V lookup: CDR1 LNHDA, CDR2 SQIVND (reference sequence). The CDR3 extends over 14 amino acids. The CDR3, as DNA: TGTGCCAGTAGTATCTCGGCGAGAGGCGAAAAACTGTTTTTT. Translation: CASSISARGEKLFF.

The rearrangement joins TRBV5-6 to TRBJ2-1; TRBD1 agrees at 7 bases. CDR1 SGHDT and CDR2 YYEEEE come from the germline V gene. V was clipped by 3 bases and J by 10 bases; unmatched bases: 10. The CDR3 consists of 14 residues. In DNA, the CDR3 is TGTGCCAGCAGCTACTGGGCCAGGGGGAAGGAGCAGTTCTTC. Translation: CASSYWARGKEQFF.

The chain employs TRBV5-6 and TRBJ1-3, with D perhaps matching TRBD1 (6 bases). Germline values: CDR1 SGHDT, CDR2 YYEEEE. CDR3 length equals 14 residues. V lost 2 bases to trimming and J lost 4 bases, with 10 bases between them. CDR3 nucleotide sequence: TGTGCCAGCAGCTTCAGGGGATTAGGAAACACCATATATTTT. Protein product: CASSFRGLGNTIYF.

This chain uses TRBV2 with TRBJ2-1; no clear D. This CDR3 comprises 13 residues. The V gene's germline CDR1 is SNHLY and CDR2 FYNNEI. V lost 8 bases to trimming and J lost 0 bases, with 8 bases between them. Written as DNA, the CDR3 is TGTGCCAGCTTGGAGAGCTCCTACAATGAGCAGTTCTTC. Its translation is CASLESSYNEQFF.

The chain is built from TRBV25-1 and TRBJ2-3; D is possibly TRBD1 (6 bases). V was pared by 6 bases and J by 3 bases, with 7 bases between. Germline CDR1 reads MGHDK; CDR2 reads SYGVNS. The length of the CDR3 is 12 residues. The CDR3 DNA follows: TGTGCCAGCAGACAGGGTACAGATACGCAGTATTTT. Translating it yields CASRQGTDTQYF.

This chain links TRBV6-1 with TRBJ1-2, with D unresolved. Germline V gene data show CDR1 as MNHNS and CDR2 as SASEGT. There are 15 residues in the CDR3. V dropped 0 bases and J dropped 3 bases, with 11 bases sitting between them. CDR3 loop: CASSEAPGSDYGYTF. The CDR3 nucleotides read TGTGCCAGCAGTGAAGCGCCGGGGAGTGACTATGGCTACACCTTC.